Listed here are 31 T cell receptor beta chains from one sample, sequenced in a study of breast tumors, draining lymph nodes, adjacent tissues. TCRdb redid the calling of the multiplex PCR reads with MiXCR, one entry per CDR3 protein. The top ten hold roughly 1.2% of the sample, which has about 100,000 distinct CDR3 sequences, less than 25% seen once. The lymph nodes were axillary draining lymph nodes from breast cancer patients. Sequenced material: axillary lymph node tissue. The receptors originated from a female donor with breast cancer. Some clones in this sample may be carry-over from other donors' samples.

This clonotype was counted many times. The rearrangement joins TRBV20-1 to TRBJ2-1; 8 nucleotides align to TRBD2. CDR1 is DFQATT and CDR2 is SNEGSKA in the germline V gene (reference sequence). Unmatched junction bases numbered 3, after V lost 5 bases and J lost 3 bases. The CDR3 length is 13 residues. The CDR3: CSARSGDYNEQFF. The CDR3 DNA reads as TGCAGTGCTCGTAGCGGGGACTACAATGAGCAGTTCTTC.

This clonotype was observed many times. The gene calls are TRBV15 and TRBJ2-2; D may be TRBD1 (5 bases). The CDR3 is made up of 15 amino acids. Per the germline V gene, CDR1 is LNHNV and CDR2 is YYDKDF (reference sequence). Trimming took 4 bases from V and 2 from J, leaving 11 bases between them. CDR3 DNA sequence: TGTGCCACCAGCAAGCGACAGCCCAACACCGGGGAGCTGTTTTTT. It translates to CATSKRQPNTGELFF.

The table lists this clonotype with a few counts. This chain joins TRBV5-1 and TRBJ2-1, with 8 bases that match TRBD2. Germline V CDR1 and CDR2: SGHRS, YFSETQ. This CDR3 contains 17 residues. The ends lost 4 bases at V and 5 bases at J; junction bases unmatched: 14. The CDR3 sequence: CASSRPVSGSINNEQFF. The DNA for the CDR3 is TGCGCCAGCAGCAGGCCAGTGAGCGGGAGTATCAACAATGAGCAGTTCTTC.

This clonotype was seen at least ten times. V is TRBV19 and J is TRBJ1-2, with 9 bases aligning to TRBD1. The germline CDR1 and CDR2 sequences are LNHDA and SQIVND (reference sequence). The CDR3 totals 16 residues. V was pared by 4 bases and J by 6 bases, with 12 bases of the junction left unmatched. CDR3 nucleotides: TGTGCCAGTAGTACCCCTCAGGGACAGGGAGAACATGGCTACACCTTC. This sequence encodes CASSTPQGQGEHGYTF.

In its sample, this clonotype was seen many times. V is TRBV2 and J is TRBJ2-7; TRBD1 or TRBD2 may be the D gene (5 bases each). The germline V gene has CDR1 SNHLY and CDR2 FYNNEI. V lost 5 bases, J lost 6 bases, and 11 bases lay in between. There are 12 residues in the CDR3. Written as DNA, the CDR3 is TGTGCCAGCAGTCGGGGACCCTCCGAGCAGTACTTC. Protein product: CASSRGPSEQYF.

This clonotype was detected many times. This chain connects TRBV28 to TRBJ2-5, with 10 bases identical to TRBD2. Germline CDR1 and CDR2: MDHEN and SYDVKM. Trimming cost V 5 bases and J 5 bases; bases outside gene matches: 11. The CDR3 runs 16 residues. The CDR3 DNA sequence: TGTGCCAGCAGTCTGAGGACTAGCGGATTGATGGAGACCCAGTACTTC. Residues: CASSLRTSGLMETQYF.

This clonotype was counted many times. V and J are TRBV28 and TRBJ1-6; TRBD1 might be the D (5 bases). V was cut by 5 bases and J by 9 bases, with 17 bases left in between. This CDR3 contains 15 residues. Germline assignment: CDR1 MDHEN and CDR2 SYDVKM. The DNA of the CDR3 is TGTGCCAGCAGTACCCCGGGGGGTTTGTCTTCACCCCTCCACTTT. Protein product: CASSTPGGLSSPLHF.

With respect to this clonotype: One base away lies a much larger clone, so this may be a sequencing read error. This chain links TRBV19 with TRBJ2-5; 15 positions match TRBD2. Germline CDR1 is LNHDA and CDR2 is SQIVND (reference sequence). CDR3 length equals 14 residues. CDR3 amino acids: CATMGLAGGETQHF. The CDR3 DNA sequence: TGTGCCACCATGGGACTAGCGGGGGGAGAGACCCAGCACTTC.

This clonotype was observed at least ten times. The gene calls are TRBV19 and TRBJ2-5; D is ambiguous. Germline assignment: CDR1 LNHDA and CDR2 SQIVND (reference sequence). The V gene lost 7 bases and the J gene lost 5 bases, with 8 bases spanning the gap. This CDR3 has 11 residues. CDR3: CASTDLETQYF. CDR3 DNA: TGTGCCAGTACCGATTTGGAGACCCAGTACTTC.

There are many counts of this clonotype. CDR3 protein: CASSAGQLSGANVLTF. DNA of the CDR3: TGTGCCAGCAGCGCCGGCCAACTCTCTGGGGCCAACGTCCTGACTTTC. The gene calls are TRBV9 and TRBJ2-6; D unclear. The germline V gene has CDR1 SGDLS and CDR2 YYNGEE. This CDR3 region has 16 residues. The V end was cut by 3 bases, the J end by 0 bases, with 10 bases between.

Notes on this clonotype: It is likely a read error, because the conserved phenylalanine at the end of the CDR3 is missing. The gene calls are TRBV12-3 or TRBV12-4 and TRBJ1-6, with 8 bases aligning to TRBD1. The CDR3 loop spans 15 amino acids. V dropped 6 bases and J dropped 5; count of bases not matched to a gene: 6. DNA of the CDR3: TGTGCCAGCAGCGCCAGGGGGCCCAATAATTCACCCCTCCACCTT. Translating gives CASSARGPNNSPLHL.

This clonotype was counted ten times or more. The chain has TRBV6-6 and TRBJ2-2; D call uncertain. Germline V gene lookup returns CDR1 MNHNY and CDR2 SVGAGI (reference sequence). This CDR3 spans 16 amino acids. V lost 4 bases to trimming and J lost 2 bases, with 14 bases between them. CDR3 region: CASSSHPYSNTGELFF. Here the CDR3 DNA reads TGTGCCAGCAGTTCACATCCCTACTCAAACACCGGGGAGCTGTTTTTT.

This clonotype has just a few counts. With a much larger clone just one base away, this may be a read error. The chain employs TRBV20-1 and TRBJ2-7, with 7 nucleotides matching TRBD1. With 0 bases clipped from V and 6 bases from J, the junction kept 5 bases outside the gene matches. This CDR3 comprises 13 residues. The V gene's germline CDR1 is DFQATT and CDR2 SNEGSKA (reference sequence). The CDR3 loop is CSARDRTGSEQYF. The CDR3 DNA reads TGCAGTGCTAGAGACCGGACAGGCAGCGAGCAGTACTTC.

The V call is TRBV5-8, the J call TRBJ1-1; D is uncertain. CDR1 and CDR2 (germline): SGHTS, YDEGEE. V shed 2 bases and J shed 11 bases, with 19 bases lying between them. The CDR3 loop spans 14 amino acids. DNA for the CDR3: TGTGCCAGCAGCTTTCCAGAACTAAGGGCCGCCGCTTTCTTT. Protein: CASSFPELRAAAFF.

Many counts were recorded for this clonotype. The chain joins TRBV30 to TRBJ1-2; the D gene is possibly TRBD1 (5 bases). The CDR3 is made up of 12 amino acids. Trimming took off 5 bases at V and 7 bases at J, with 14 bases between the two ends. CDR1 and CDR2 (germline): GTSNPN, SVGIG (reference sequence). CDR3 nucleotides: TGTGCCTGGTCCAGGGTCCTCGGTGGCTACACCTTC. It translates to CAWSRVLGGYTF.

With respect to this clonotype: The germline gene is not matched at one end of the junction; a read error may be the cause. This sequence joins TRBV10-3 and TRBJ1-2, with D uncertain. The CDR3 totals 17 residues. The germline V gene has CDR1 ENHRY and CDR2 SYGVKD. The CDR3 nucleotides are TGCGCCATCAGTGGGTCCAGAAACAGCAAACTAGACTATGGCTACACCTTC. Amino acids: CAISGSRNSKLDYGYTF.

This clonotype was counted many times. The CDR3 DNA is TGTGCCAGCAGTGAGCCCCACTCGGGCTACACCTTC. This encodes CASSEPHSGYTF. J is TRBJ1-2 and V is TRBV6-5; D gene ambiguous. The CDR3 length is 12 residues. V was pared by 5 bases and J by 8 bases, with 12 bases between. The V gene's germline CDR1 is MNHEY and CDR2 SVGAGI.

This chain links TRBV14 with TRBJ2-5, with D tentatively TRBD2 (6 bases). The CDR3 is made up of 16 amino acids. Germline CDR1 SGHDN, CDR2 FVKESK. Trimming stripped 4 bases from V and 5 bases from J, with 20 bases between. The CDR3 region has the DNA TGTGCCAGCAGCCGCGACCGGGACTCTAGTCGGGAGACCCAGTACTTC. Protein product: CASSRDRDSSRETQYF.

This clonotype came up many times. This chain uses TRBV20-1 with TRBJ1-6; possibly TRBD1 for D (6 bases). The V gene's germline CDR1 is DFQATT and CDR2 SNEGSKA (reference sequence). There are 15 residues in the CDR3. Trimming took 3 bases from V and 7 from J, leaving 16 bases between them. CDR3 nucleotides: TGCAGTGCTAGTTGGTCCGGACAGATCAATTCACCCCTCCACTTT. Its translation is CSASWSGQINSPLHF.

About this clonotype: Possible read error: a much larger clone is one base away. In this CDR3 the conserved last residue, phenylalanine or tryptophan, is missing, so a read error is likely. The genes are TRBV12-3 or TRBV12-4 and TRBJ1-6; 8 bases map to TRBD1. This CDR3 has 17 amino acids. J gave up 9 bases and V 5 bases, and 15 bases lay outside the gene matches. The CDR3 here is CASSPGQGTSPFSPLHS. DNA of the CDR3: TGTGCCAGCAGTCCCGGACAGGGCACTTCTCCCTTTTCACCCCTCCACTCT.

This chain joins TRBV5-4 and TRBJ2-2; perhaps TRBD2 as D (6 bases). CDR1 and CDR2 (germline): SGHNT, YYREEE (reference sequence). Trimming took off 4 bases at V and 2 bases at J, with 12 bases between the two ends. The CDR3 loop spans 15 amino acids. CDR3 DNA sequence: TGTGCCAGCAGCCCTCAGGGAGGAAACACCGGGGAGCTGTTTTTT. Translated, it gives CASSPQGGNTGELFF.

This clonotype was seen repeatedly, ten times or more. The chain's CDR3 is CASSWAEGYGYTF. The DNA for the CDR3 is TGTGCCAGCAGTTGGGCAGAGGGGTACGGCTACACCTTC. The V and J genes are TRBV27 and TRBJ1-2, with D possibly TRBD1 on 5 matching bases. There are 13 residues in the CDR3. V was shortened by 4 bases and J by 8 bases, with 14 bases between the two germline ends. Germline CDR1 and CDR2: MNHEY and SMNVEV (reference sequence).

This clonotype was observed many times. In DNA form, the CDR3 reads TGCAGTGCTCCTAACTCACTAGCCGAACCTACTTACGATGAGCAGTTCTTC. This encodes CSAPNSLAEPTYDEQFF. V gene TRBV20-1 combines with J gene TRBJ2-1; maybe TRBD2 (6 bases). Trimming left V 5 bases short and J 8 bases short, with 28 bases between. Germline V gene data show CDR1 as DFQATT and CDR2 as SNEGSKA (reference sequence). The CDR3 consists of 17 residues.

This clonotype appeared many times. This chain connects TRBV7-8 to TRBJ2-7, with TRBD2 matching over 8 bases. CDR3 size: 12 residues. The V and J ends lost 5 bases and 6 bases, in that order; junction bases with no gene match: 3. CDR1 and CDR2 from the germline V gene are SGHVS and FQNEAQ. CDR3 in amino acids: CASSDGRGEQYF. As DNA, the CDR3 is TGTGCCAGCAGCGACGGGAGGGGCGAGCAGTACTTC.

The chain is built from TRBV5-1 and TRBJ2-4, with D perhaps matching TRBD1 or TRBD2 (6 bases each). The length of the CDR3 is 19 residues. From germline, CDR1 is SGHRS and CDR2 YFSETQ. V was pared by 0 bases and J by 1 base, with 20 bases between. CDR3 DNA: TGCGCCAGCAGCTTGGGAGTAGTAAGGGGGGATATCGCCAAAAACATTCAGTACTTC. Amino acids: CASSLGVVRGDIAKNIQYF.

This clonotype showed up many times. The V and J genes are TRBV12-3 or TRBV12-4 and TRBJ2-1; D call uncertain. V lost 6 bases and J lost 10, with 10 bases in between. CDR3 size: 11 residues. CDR3 amino acids: CASRALREQFF. CDR3 sequence (DNA): TGTGCCAGCAGAGCCCTCCGGGAGCAGTTCTTC.

This chain joins TRBV6-1 and TRBJ2-1; D is possibly TRBD1 (7 bases). Trimming shortened V by 6 bases and J by 4 bases, and 16 bases separated the two germline ends. Germline V CDR1 and CDR2: MNHNS, SASEGT. This CDR3 has 15 amino acids. The CDR3 sequence: CASRASRGDYNEQFF. CDR3 DNA sequence: TGTGCCAGCAGGGCTAGCAGGGGGGATTACAATGAGCAGTTCTTC.

This clonotype was seen only once. The V call is TRBV28, the J call TRBJ2-7, with 9 positions matching TRBD2. This CDR3 is built from 18 residues. J gave up 5 bases and V 2 bases, and 16 bases lay outside the gene matches. Germline V gives CDR1 MDHEN, CDR2 SYDVKM. CDR3 nucleotide sequence: TGTGCCAGCAGTTTACGGCTTCGAATGAAGGGACTAGCCAACGAGCAGTACTTC. Protein sequence: CASSLRLRMKGLANEQYF.

As DNA, the CDR3 is TGTGCCAGCTCTGGGACTAGCGGGAAATACGAGCAGTACTTC. This translates into CASSGTSGKYEQYF. The rearrangement links TRBV18 to TRBJ2-7, with TRBD2 identical over 13 bases. Per germline, CDR1 KGHSH and CDR2 LQKENI. The J segment lost 4 bases and the V segment lost 6 bases, leaving 3 bases of the junction unmatched. The CDR3 is 14 residues long.

This clonotype was counted only a few times. This chain uses TRBV5-4 with TRBJ1-3; a weak D match, TRBD1 (6 bases). There are 14 residues in the CDR3. The V gene's germline CDR1 is SGHNT and CDR2 YYREEE (reference sequence). Deletions cut 4 bases from V and 4 bases from J, with 12 bases between. The CDR3 DNA reads as TGTGCCAGCAGCCCCGAGGGGGGAGGAAACACCATATATTTT. Translation: CASSPEGGGNTIYF.

On this clonotype: A much larger clone lies one base from this, so it may be a read error. For the CDR3, the DNA is TGCGCCAGCAGCCAAGGGAGCAGGGGATCCTGCAATGAGCAGTTCTTC. As protein: CASSQGSRGSCNEQFF. The chain carries TRBV4-1 and TRBJ2-1; D perhaps matches TRBD1 (6 bases). The CDR3 has 16 amino acids. The germline V gene has CDR1 MGHRA and CDR2 YSYEKL.